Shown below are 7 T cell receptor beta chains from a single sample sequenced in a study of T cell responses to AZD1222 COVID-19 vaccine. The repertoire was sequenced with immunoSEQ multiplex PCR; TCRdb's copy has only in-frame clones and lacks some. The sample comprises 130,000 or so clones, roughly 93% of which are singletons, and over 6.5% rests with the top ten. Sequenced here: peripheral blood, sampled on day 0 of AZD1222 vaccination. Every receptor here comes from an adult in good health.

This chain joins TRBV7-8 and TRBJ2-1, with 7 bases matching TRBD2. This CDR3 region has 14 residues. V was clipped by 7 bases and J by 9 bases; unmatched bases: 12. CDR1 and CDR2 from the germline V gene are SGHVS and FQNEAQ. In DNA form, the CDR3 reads TGTGCCAGCACCACCTGGGAGCGGGACGGTGAGCAGTTCTTC. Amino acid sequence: CASTTWERDGEQFF. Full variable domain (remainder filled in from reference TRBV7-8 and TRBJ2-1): GAGVSQSPRYKVAKRGQDVALRCDPISGHVSLFWYQQALGQGPEFLTYFQNEAQLDKSGLPSDRFFAERPEGSVSTLKIQRTQQEDSAVYLCASTTWERDGEQFFGPGTRLTVL.

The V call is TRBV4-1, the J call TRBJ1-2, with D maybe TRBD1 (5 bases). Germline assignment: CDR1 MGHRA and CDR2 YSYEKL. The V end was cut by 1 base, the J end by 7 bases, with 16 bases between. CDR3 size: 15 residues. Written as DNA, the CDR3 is TGCGCCAGCAGCCAAGGTTTGCAGGGTGTGGGTGGCTACACCTTC. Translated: CASSQGLQGVGGYTF.

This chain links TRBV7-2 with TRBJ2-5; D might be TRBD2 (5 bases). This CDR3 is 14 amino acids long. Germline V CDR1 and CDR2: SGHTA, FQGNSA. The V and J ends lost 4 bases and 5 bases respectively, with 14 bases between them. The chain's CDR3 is CASSSSRGRETQYF. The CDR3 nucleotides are TGTGCCAGCAGCTCCTCCCGGGGAAGGGAGACCCAGTACTTC.

The CDR3 nucleotides read TGTGCCTGGAATCGGCGAGCGGGAGCTTCCGAGCAGTACTTC. Protein product: CAWNRRAGASEQYF. The rearrangement joins TRBV30 to TRBJ2-7; 8 nucleotides match TRBD2. Germline assignment: CDR1 GTSNPN and CDR2 SVGIG (reference sequence). This CDR3 spans 14 amino acids. After removal of 4 bases from V and 6 bases from J, the junction contained 11 bases not matched to a gene.

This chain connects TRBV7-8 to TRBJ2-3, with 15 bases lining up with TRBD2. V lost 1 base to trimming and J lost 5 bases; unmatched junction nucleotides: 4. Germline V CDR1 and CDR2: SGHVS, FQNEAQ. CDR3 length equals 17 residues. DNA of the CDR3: TGTGCCAGCAGCTTAGGGGGACTAGCGGGAGGATTAGATACGCAGTATTTT. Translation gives CASSLGGLAGGLDTQYF. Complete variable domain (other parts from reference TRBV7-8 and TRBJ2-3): GAGVSQSPRYKVAKRGQDVALRCDPISGHVSLFWYQQALGQGPEFLTYFQNEAQLDKSGLPSDRFFAERPEGSVSTLKIQRTQQEDSAVYLCASSLGGLAGGLDTQYFGPGTRLTVL.

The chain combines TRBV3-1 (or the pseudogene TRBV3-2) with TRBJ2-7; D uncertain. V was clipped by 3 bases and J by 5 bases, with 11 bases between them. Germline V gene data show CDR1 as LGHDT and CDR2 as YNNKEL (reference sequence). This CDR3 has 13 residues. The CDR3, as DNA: TGTGCCAGCAGCCAGGCGTACATGAACGAGCAGTACTTC. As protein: CASSQAYMNEQYF.

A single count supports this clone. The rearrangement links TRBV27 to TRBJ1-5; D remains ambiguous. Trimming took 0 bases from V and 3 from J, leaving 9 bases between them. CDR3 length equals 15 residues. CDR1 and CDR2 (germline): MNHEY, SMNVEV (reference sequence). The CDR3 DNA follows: TGTGCCAGCAGTTTATCCGCAGGTCACAATCAGCCCCAGCATTTT. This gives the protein CASSLSAGHNQPQHF.